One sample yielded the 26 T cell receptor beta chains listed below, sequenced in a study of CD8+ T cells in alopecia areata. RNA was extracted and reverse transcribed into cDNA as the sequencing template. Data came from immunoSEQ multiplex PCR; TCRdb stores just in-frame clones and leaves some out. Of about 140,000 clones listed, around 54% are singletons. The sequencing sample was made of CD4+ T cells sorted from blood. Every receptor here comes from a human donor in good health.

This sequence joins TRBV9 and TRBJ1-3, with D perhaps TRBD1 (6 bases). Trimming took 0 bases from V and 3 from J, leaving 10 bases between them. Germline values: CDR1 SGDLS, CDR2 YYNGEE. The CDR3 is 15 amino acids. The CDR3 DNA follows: TGTGCCAGCAGCGTAGAAGGGACACTTGGAAACACCATATATTTT. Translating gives CASSVEGTLGNTIYF.

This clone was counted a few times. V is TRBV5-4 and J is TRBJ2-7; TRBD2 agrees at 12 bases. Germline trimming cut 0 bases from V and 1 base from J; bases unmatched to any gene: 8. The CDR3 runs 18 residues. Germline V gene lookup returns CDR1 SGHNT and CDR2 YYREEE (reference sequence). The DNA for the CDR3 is TGTGCCAGCAGCTTGGAGACTAGCGGGAGCGTGTTATCCTACGAGCAGTACTTC. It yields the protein CASSLETSGSVLSYEQYF.

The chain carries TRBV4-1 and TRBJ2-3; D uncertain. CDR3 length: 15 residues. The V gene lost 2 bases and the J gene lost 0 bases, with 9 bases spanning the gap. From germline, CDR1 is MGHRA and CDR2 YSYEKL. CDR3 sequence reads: CASSQTPLSTDTQYF. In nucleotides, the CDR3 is TGCGCCAGCAGCCAAACCCCCCTCAGCACAGATACGCAGTATTTT.

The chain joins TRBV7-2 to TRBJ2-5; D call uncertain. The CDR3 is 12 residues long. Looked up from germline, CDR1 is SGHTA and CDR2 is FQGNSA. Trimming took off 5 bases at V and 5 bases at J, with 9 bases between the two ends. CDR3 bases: TGTGCCAGCAGCATACAGCTGGAGACCCAGTACTTC. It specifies CASSIQLETQYF.

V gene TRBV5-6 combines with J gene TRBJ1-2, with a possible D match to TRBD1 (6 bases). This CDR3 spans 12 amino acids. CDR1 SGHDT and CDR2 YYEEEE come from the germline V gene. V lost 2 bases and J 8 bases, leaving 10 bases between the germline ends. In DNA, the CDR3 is TGTGCCAGCAGCTTTCTGACAGGAGGCTACACCTTC. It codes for CASSFLTGGYTF.

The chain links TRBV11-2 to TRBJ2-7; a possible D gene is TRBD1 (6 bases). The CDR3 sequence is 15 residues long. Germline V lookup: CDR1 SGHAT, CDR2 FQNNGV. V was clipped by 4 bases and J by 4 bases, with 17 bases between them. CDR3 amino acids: CASSSLIGTSYEQYF. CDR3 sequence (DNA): TGTGCCAGCAGCTCGTTGATCGGGACATCTTACGAGCAGTACTTC.

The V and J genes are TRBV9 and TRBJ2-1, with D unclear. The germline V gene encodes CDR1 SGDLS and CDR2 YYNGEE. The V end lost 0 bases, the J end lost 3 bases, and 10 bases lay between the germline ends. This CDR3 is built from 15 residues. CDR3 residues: CASSVAGGFYNEQFF. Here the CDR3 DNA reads TGTGCCAGCAGCGTAGCCGGCGGATTCTACAATGAGCAGTTCTTC. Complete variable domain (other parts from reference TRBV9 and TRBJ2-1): DSGVTQTPKHLITATGQRVTLRCSPRSGDLSVYWYQQSLDQGLQFLIQYYNGEERAKGNILERFSAQQFPDLHSELNLSSLELGDSALYFCASSVAGGFYNEQFFGPGTRLTVL.

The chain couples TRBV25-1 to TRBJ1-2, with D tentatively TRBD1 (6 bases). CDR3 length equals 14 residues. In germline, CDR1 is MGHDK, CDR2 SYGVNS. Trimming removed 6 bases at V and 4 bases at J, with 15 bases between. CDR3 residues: CASSPIGTPYGYTF. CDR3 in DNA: TGTGCCAGCAGCCCGATTGGGACACCCTATGGCTACACCTTC.

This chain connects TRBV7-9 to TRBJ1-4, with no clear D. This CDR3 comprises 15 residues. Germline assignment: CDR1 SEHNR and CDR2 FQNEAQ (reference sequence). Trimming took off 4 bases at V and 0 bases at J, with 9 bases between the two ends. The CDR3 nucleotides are TGTGCCAGCAGCTCGTACGGTGCAACTAATGAAAAACTGTTTTTT. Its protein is CASSSYGATNEKLFF.

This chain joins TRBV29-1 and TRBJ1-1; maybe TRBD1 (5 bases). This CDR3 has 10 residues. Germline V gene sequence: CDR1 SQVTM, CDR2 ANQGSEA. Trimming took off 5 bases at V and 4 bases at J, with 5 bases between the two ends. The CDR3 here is CSVRGTEAFF. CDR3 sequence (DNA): TGCAGCGTTAGGGGCACTGAAGCTTTCTTT.

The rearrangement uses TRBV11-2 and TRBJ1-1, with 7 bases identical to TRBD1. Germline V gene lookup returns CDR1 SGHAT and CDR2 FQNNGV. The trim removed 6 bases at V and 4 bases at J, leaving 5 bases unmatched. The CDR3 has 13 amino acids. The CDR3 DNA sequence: TGTGCCAGCAGATATCAGGGGGGCACTGAAGCTTTCTTT. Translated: CASRYQGGTEAFF. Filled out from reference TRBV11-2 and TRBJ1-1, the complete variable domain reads EAGVAQSPRYKIIEKRQSVAFWCNPISGHATLYWYQQILGQGPKLLIQFQNNGVVDDSQLPKDRFSAERLKGVDSTLKIQPAKLEDSAVYLCASRYQGGTEAFFGQGTRLTVV.

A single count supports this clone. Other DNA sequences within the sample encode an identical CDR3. The CDR3 protein is CASSLDGRPNTEAFF. CDR3 in DNA: TGCGCCAGCAGCTTGGATGGGAGGCCGAACACTGAAGCTTTCTTT. The V call is TRBV5-1, the J call TRBJ1-1; D is uncertain. The CDR3 runs 15 residues. Germline-derived CDR1 and CDR2 are SGHRS and YFSETQ. The ends were cut back, 0 bases at V and 1 base at J, with 10 bases in the middle.

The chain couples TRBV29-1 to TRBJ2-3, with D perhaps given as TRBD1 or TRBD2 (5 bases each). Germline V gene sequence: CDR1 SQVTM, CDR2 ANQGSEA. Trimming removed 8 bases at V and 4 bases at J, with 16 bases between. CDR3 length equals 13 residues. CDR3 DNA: TGCAGCATCCCGAAGGGGAGTGCAGATACGCAGTATTTT. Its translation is CSIPKGSADTQYF.

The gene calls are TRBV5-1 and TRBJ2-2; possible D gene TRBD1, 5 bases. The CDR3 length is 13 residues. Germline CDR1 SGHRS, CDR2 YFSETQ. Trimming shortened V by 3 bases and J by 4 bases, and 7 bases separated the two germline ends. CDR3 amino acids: CASSSQGTGELFF. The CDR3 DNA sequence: TGCGCCAGCAGCTCCCAGGGCACCGGGGAGCTGTTTTTT.

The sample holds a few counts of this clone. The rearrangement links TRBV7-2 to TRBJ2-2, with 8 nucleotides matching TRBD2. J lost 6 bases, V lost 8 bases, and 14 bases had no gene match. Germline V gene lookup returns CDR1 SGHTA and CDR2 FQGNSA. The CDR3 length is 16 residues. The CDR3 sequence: CASRWGGRRDPGELFF. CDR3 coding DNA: TGTGCCAGCCGCTGGGGCGGGAGGAGAGATCCCGGGGAGCTGTTTTTT.

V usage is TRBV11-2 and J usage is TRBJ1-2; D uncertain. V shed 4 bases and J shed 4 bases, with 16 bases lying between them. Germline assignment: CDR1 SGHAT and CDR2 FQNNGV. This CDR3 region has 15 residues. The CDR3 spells CASSWHREEGYGYTF. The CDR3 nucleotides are TGTGCCAGCAGCTGGCACAGAGAGGAGGGCTATGGCTACACCTTC.

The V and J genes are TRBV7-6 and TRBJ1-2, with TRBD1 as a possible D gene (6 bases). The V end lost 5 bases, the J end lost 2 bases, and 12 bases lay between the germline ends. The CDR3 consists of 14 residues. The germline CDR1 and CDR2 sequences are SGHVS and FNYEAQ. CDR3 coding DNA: TGTGCCAGCAGCCCGGGGGCAGGGAACTATGGCTACACCTTC. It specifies CASSPGAGNYGYTF. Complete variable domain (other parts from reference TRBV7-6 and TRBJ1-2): GAGVSQSPRYKVTKRGQDVALRCDPISGHVSLYWYRQALGQGPEFLTYFNYEAQQDKSGLPNDRFSAERPEGSISTLTIQRTEQRDSAMYRCASSPGAGNYGYTFGSGTRLTVV.

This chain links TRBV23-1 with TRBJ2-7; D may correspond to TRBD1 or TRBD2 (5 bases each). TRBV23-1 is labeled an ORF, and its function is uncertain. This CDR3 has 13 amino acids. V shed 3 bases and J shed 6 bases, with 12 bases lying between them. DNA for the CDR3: TGCGCCAGCAGTCATAGAGGGCAGGGCGAGCAGTACTTC. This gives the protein CASSHRGQGEQYF.

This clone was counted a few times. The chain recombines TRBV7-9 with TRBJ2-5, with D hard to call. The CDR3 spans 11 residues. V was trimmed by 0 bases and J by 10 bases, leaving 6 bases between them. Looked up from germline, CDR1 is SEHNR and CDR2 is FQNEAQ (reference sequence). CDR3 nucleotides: TGTGCCAGCAGCTTAGCTGAGGTCCAGTACTTC. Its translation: CASSLAEVQYF.

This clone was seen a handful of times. In DNA form, the CDR3 reads TGTGCCAGCAGTTACTCTCCAGGGGAGAGGGGCGATGAGCAGTTCTTC. Protein: CASSYSPGERGDEQFF. The rearrangement uses TRBV6-6 and TRBJ2-1; possible D gene TRBD1, 6 bases. V was shortened by 0 bases and J by 8 bases, with 17 bases between the two germline ends. CDR3 length equals 16 residues. Germline-derived CDR1 and CDR2 are MNHNY and SVGAGI (reference sequence).

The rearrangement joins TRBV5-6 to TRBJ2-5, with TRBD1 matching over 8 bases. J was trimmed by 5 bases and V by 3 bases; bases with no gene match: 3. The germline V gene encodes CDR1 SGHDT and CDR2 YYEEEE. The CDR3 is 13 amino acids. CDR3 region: CASSYDRGETQYF. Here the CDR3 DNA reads TGTGCCAGCAGCTATGACAGGGGTGAGACCCAGTACTTC.

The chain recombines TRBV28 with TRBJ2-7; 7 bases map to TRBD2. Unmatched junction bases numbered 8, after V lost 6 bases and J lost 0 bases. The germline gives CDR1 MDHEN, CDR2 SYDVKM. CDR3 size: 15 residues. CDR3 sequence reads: CASRIGTTSSYEQYF. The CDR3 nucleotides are TGTGCCAGCAGGATTGGGACTACCAGCTCCTACGAGCAGTACTTC. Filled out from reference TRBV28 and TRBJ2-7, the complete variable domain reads DVKVTQSSRYLVKRTGEKVFLECVQDMDHENMFWYRQDPGLGLRLIYFSYDVKMKEKGDIPEGYSVSREKKERFSLILESASTNQTSMYLCASRIGTTSSYEQYFGPGTRLTVT.

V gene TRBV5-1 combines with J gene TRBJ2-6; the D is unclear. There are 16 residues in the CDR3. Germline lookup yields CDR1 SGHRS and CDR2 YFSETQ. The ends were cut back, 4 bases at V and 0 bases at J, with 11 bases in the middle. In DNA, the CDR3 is TGCGCCAGCAGCACTACAAGCCTCTCTGGGGCCAACGTCCTGACTTTC. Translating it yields CASSTTSLSGANVLTF.

CDR3 protein: CSVVPGLQNTEAFF. CDR3 in DNA: TGCAGCGTGGTTCCGGGACTACAGAACACTGAAGCTTTCTTT. This rearrangement joins TRBV29-1 to TRBJ1-1; D perhaps matches TRBD1 (5 bases). Germline V gene lookup returns CDR1 SQVTM and CDR2 ANQGSEA. The CDR3 sequence is 14 residues long. The V gene lost 6 bases and the J gene lost 1 base, with 15 bases spanning the gap.

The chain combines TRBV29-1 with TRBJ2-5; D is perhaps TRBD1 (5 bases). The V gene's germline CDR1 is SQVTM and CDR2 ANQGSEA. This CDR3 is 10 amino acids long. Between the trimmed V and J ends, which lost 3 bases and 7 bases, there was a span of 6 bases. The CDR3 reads CSVDRGTQYF. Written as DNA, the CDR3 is TGCAGCGTTGATAGGGGGACCCAGTACTTC.

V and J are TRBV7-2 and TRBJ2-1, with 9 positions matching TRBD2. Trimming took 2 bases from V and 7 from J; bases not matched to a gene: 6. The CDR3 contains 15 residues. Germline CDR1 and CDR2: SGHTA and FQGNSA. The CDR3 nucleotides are TGTGCCAGCAGCTTATTTAGCGGGAGAGAAAATGAGCAGTTCTTC. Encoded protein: CASSLFSGRENEQFF.